Listed below are T cell receptor beta chains from one sample, sequenced in a study of cytomegalovirus exposure and HLA in healthy donors. The data were produced by immunoSEQ multiplex PCR, yet TCRdb's version contains in-frame clones alone and is incomplete. The profile shows about 140,000 clones, over 70% of them singletons. Sequencing was carried out using PBMCs. These TCRs come from a male donor in good health and CMV-seronegative. Both conserved end residues are part of each CDR3. D genes are given only for firm matches. Size values are once, few and many counts, or a class for expanded clones, and some rows have none.

>TRBJ1-2|-|-|TRBV10-3
CAISESLGQGSGYTF
TGTGCCATCAGTGAGTCTTTGGGGCAGGGGAGTGGCTACACCTTC
>TRBJ1-4|-|-|TRBV7-9
CASSLGQANEKLFF
TGTGCCAGCAGCTTAGGGCAGGCTAATGAAAAACTGTTTTTT
>TRBJ2-4|-|TRBD2|TRBV28
CASSPESGVINIQYF
TGTGCCAGCAGTCCCGAAAGCGGGGTCATAAACATTCAGTACTTC
>TRBJ2-1|-|TRBD2|TRBV29-1
CSVRLAGGNEQFF
TGCAGCGTTCGACTAGCGGGAGGCAATGAGCAGTTCTTC
>TRBJ1-3|few|TRBD1|TRBV25-1
CASSRQGSSSGNTIYF
TGTGCCAGCAGTCGACAGGGGTCGAGCTCTGGAAACACCATATATTTT
>TRBJ2-7|-|TRBD1|TRBV4-3
CASSRDRETEQYF
TGCGCCAGCAGCCGGGACAGGGAGACCGAGCAGTACTTC
>TRBJ2-7|-|TRBD1|TRBV15
CATSRGGTGGIYEQYF
TGTGCCACCAGCAGAGGGGGGACAGGGGGCATCTACGAGCAGTACTTC
>TRBJ2-5|-|TRBD1|TRBV28
CASSLGTGGEGLLGQYF
TGTGCCAGCAGTCTGGGGACAGGGGGCGAGGGTTTGTTGGGCCAGTACTTC
>TRBJ1-5|-|TRBD1|TRBV4-1
CASSLQGDSNQPQHF
TGCGCCAGCAGCCTCCAGGGGGATAGCAATCAGCCCCAGCATTTT
>TRBJ2-5|-|-|TRBV5-6
CASSPRGGSKTQYF
TGTGCCAGCAGCCCCCGGGGTGGTTCCAAGACCCAGTACTTC
>TRBJ2-3|-|-|TRBV5-6
CASSFRRVRTDTQYF
TGTGCCAGCAGCTTTCGGAGGGTGCGGACAGATACGCAGTATTTT
>TRBJ2-2|-|TRBD2|TRBV7-9
CASSMTSGRYTGELFF
TGTGCCAGCAGCATGACTAGCGGGAGGTACACCGGGGAGCTGTTTTTT
>TRBJ1-1|once|-|TRBV14
CASSQGGRNTEAFF
TGTGCCAGCAGCCAAGGGGGCAGGAACACTGAAGCTTTCTTT
>TRBJ2-7|-|TRBD2|TRBV28
CASSLLTSGGAYEQYF
TGTGCCAGCAGTTTGCTGACTAGCGGGGGGGCCTACGAGCAGTACTTC
>TRBJ1-6|-|TRBD1|TRBV2
CASSARGQYYNSPLHF
TGTGCCAGCAGTGCCAGGGGGCAATACTATAATTCACCCCTCCACTTT
>TRBJ2-7|-|-|TRBV19
CASSITGTGYEQYF
TGTGCCAGTAGTATAACGGGAACCGGCTACGAGCAGTACTTC
>TRBJ2-7|once|TRBD2|TRBV2
CASDKGTSRPGEQYF
TGTGCCAGCGATAAAGGGACTAGTCGTCCGGGGGAGCAGTACTTC
>TRBJ2-2|-|TRBD1|TRBV2
CASSQQGAGTGELFF
TGTGCCAGCAGTCAGCAGGGGGCAGGCACCGGGGAGCTGTTTTTT
>TRBJ2-2|-|-|TRBV11-2
CASRGPNTGELFF
TGTGCCAGCAGGGGGCCGAACACCGGGGAGCTGTTTTTT
>TRBJ1-5|-|-|TRBV9
CASSAGSGNQPQHF
TGTGCCAGCAGCGCAGGGTCGGGCAATCAGCCCCAGCATTTT
>TRBJ2-5|-|-|TRBV7-9
CSSSLVRDSVETQYF
TGTTCCAGCAGCTTAGTGAGGGATAGTGTGGAGACCCAGTACTTC
>TRBJ2-7|-|TRBD2|TRBV30
CALGTSGGLYEQYF
TGTGCCTTGGGGACTAGCGGGGGTTTATACGAGCAGTACTTC
>TRBJ2-1|-|TRBD2|TRBV13
CASSLDRLAGGNEQFF
TGTGCCAGCAGCTTAGACCGACTAGCGGGAGGCAATGAGCAGTTCTTC
>TRBJ2-2|-|-|TRBV27
CASSLPGTGELFF
TGTGCCAGCAGTTTACCGGGGACCGGGGAGCTGTTTTTT
>TRBJ2-6|once|-|TRBV19
CASTSKAYDSGANVLTF
TGTGCCAGTACCTCCAAAGCCTATGACTCTGGGGCCAACGTCCTGACTTTC
>TRBJ2-7|-|-|TRBV7-8
CASSLAGPYEQYF
TGTGCCAGCAGCTTAGCGGGCCCCTACGAGCAGTACTTC
>TRBJ2-5|-|-|TRBV5-1
CASSSRLIQETQYF
TGCGCCAGCAGCTCCCGACTGATCCAAGAGACCCAGTACTTC
>TRBJ2-2|-|TRBD1|TRBV4-2
CASSPRDRGLIF
TGTGCCAGCAGCCCCCGGGACAGGGGATTAATTTTT
>TRBJ1-1|-|TRBD1|TRBV5-1
CASSPDRGDTEAFF
TGCGCCAGCAGCCCAGACAGGGGTGACACTGAAGCTTTCTTT
>TRBJ2-1|-|TRBD2|TRBV27
CASSLSPSGVYNEQFF
TGTGCCAGCAGTTTATCGCCCAGCGGGGTCTACAATGAGCAGTTCTTC
>TRBJ1-1|-|-|TRBV7-8
CASSLTGETEAFF
TGTGCCAGCAGCTTAACCGGGGAAACTGAAGCTTTCTTT
>TRBJ2-3|-|TRBD2|TRBV7-3
CASSPLAGSRTDTQYF
TGTGCCAGCAGCCCCTTAGCGGGGAGTAGAACAGATACGCAGTATTTT
>TRBJ1-4|-|-|TRBV4-3
CASSLSGTVNEKLFF
TGCGCCAGCAGTCTCTCCGGGACTGTGAATGAAAAACTGTTTTTT